This is a list of T cell receptor beta chains from one sample in a study of T cells after yellow fever vaccination. Via MiXCR, TCRdb re-called the 5' RACE reads, giving one row per CDR3 protein. Of about 550,000 distinct CDR3 sequences listed, over 15% are singletons. The sample consisted of PBMCs, taken 15 days after the yellow fever booster vaccination. These receptors originate from a man aged 25 to 40 who received the YFV17D yellow fever vaccine. The CDR3 runs from the conserved cysteine through the conserved F or W. A D gene is named only where the DNA matches it firmly. Size values are once, few and many counts, or a class for expanded clones, and some rows have none.

d_gene,abundance,v_gene,j_gene,CDR3aa,CDR3nt
NA,NA,TRBV4-3,TRBJ2-2,CASSPDYTGRELFF,TGCGCCAGCAGCCCCGACTACACCGGGAGGGAGCTGTTTTTT
NA,NA,TRBV7-8,TRBJ2-2,CASSLDPHTGELFF,TGTGCCAGCAGCTTAGATCCGCACACCGGGGAGCTGTTTTTT
NA,once,TRBV11-2,TRBJ1-1,CASSFRGTLMNTEAFF,TGTGCCAGCAGCTTCAGGGGTACCCTCATGAACACTGAAGCTTTCTTT
NA,few,TRBV7-2,TRBJ2-1,CASSLVADPYNEQFF,TGTGCCAGCAGCTTAGTTGCGGACCCCTACAATGAGCAGTTCTTC
NA,NA,TRBV29-1,TRBJ2-1,CSVENRVGYEQFF,TGCAGCGTTGAAAACCGAGTAGGATATGAGCAGTTCTTC
TRBD2,NA,TRBV28,TRBJ2-7,CASRRGGLSYEQYF,TGTGCCAGCCGACGCGGGGGGCTTTCGTACGAGCAGTACTTC
NA,few,TRBV11-2,TRBJ1-1,CASVTGAYGQGYTEAFF,TGTGCCAGCGTAACCGGGGCATACGGGCAGGGTTACACTGAAGCTTTCTTT
NA,few,TRBV12-3/TRBV12-4,TRBJ2-2,CASSLTPGELFF,TGTGCCAGCAGTTTAACCCCCGGGGAGCTGTTTTTT
TRBD2,NA,TRBV4-1,TRBJ2-3,CASSQDPLAGADTQYF,TGCGCCAGCAGCCAAGATCCACTAGCGGGAGCAGATACGCAGTATTTT
NA,few,TRBV10-1,TRBJ2-7,CASRRWASYYEQYF,TGCGCCAGCCGGCGCTGGGCTAGCTATTACGAGCAGTACTTC
TRBD2,NA,TRBV20-1,TRBJ2-5,CSAGPGLAGGETQYF,TGCAGTGCTGGACCAGGACTAGCGGGAGGAGAGACCCAGTACTTC
TRBD1,NA,TRBV6-1,TRBJ2-7,CASRKGQSFHEQYF,TGTGCCAGCAGGAAGGGACAGTCTTTCCACGAGCAGTACTTC
NA,many,TRBV6-4,TRBJ2-2,CASSAASTGELFF,TGTGCCAGCAGTGCGGCTAGTACCGGGGAGCTGTTTTTT
TRBD1,NA,TRBV12-3/TRBV12-4,TRBJ1-6,CASSQGTGNSPLHF,TGTGCCAGCAGCCAGGGGACAGGGAATTCACCCCTCCACTTT
NA,few,TRBV7-9,TRBJ2-7,CASSLVYSPYEQYF,TGTGCCAGCAGCTTGGTGTACAGTCCCTACGAGCAGTACTTC
TRBD2,many,TRBV6-2/TRBV6-3,TRBJ2-2,CASSSLAGGLNTGELFF,TGTGCCAGCAGTAGTCTAGCGGGAGGCCTCAACACCGGGGAGCTGTTTTTT
NA,NA,TRBV18,TRBJ1-1,CASSPPSRSNTEAFF,TGTGCCAGCTCACCACCTAGCCGGTCGAACACTGAAGCTTTCTTT
NA,few,TRBV7-2,TRBJ2-2,CASSLFIGGTGELFF,TGTGCCAGCAGCTTATTCATCGGGGGCACCGGGGAGCTGTTTTTT
NA,few,TRBV24-1,TRBJ2-1,CATSDPVQGRFNEQFF,TGTGCCACCAGTGACCCTGTACAGGGGAGGTTCAATGAGCAGTTCTTC
TRBD2,NA,TRBV18,TRBJ2-3,CASSPGGLAIDTQYF,TGTGCCAGCTCACCCGGAGGACTAGCTATAGATACGCAGTATTTT
TRBD2,NA,TRBV20-1,TRBJ2-7,CSASLGPNRLASSYEQYF,TGCAGTGCTAGTCTTGGCCCCAACCGACTAGCGAGCTCCTACGAGCAGTACTTC
TRBD2,NA,TRBV27,TRBJ2-5,CASRGLEPLGGLETQYF,TGTGCCAGCAGGGGGCTAGAACCTTTGGGGGGGTTGGAGACCCAGTACTTC
NA,few,TRBV6-1,TRBJ2-1,CASSEAGWGNEQFF,TGTGCCAGCAGTGAAGCGGGTTGGGGGAATGAGCAGTTCTTC
NA,few,TRBV9,TRBJ2-2,CASSEVPGRVVTGELFF,TGTGCCAGCAGCGAGGTGCCGGGCAGGGTTGTGACCGGGGAGCTGTTTTTT
NA,few,TRBV28,TRBJ2-3,CASSPSLGVGADTQYF,TGTGCCAGCAGTCCCTCCCTGGGAGTGGGGGCAGATACGCAGTATTTT
TRBD1,NA,TRBV14,TRBJ2-1,CASSILGQTYNEQFF,TGTGCCAGCAGCATTCTGGGACAGACCTACAATGAGCAGTTCTTC
NA,few,TRBV18,TRBJ2-5,CASSPAGSGQETQYF,TGTGCCAGCTCACCGGCAGGGTCGGGGCAAGAGACCCAGTACTTC
TRBD2,NA,TRBV15,TRBJ2-2,CATSSQSGGVAGELFF,TGTGCCACCAGCAGTCAAAGCGGGGGAGTGGCCGGGGAGCTGTTTTTT
NA,NA,TRBV9,TRBJ2-1,CASSVQQRGGDEQFF,TGTGCCAGCAGCGTACAACAGCGCGGAGGGGATGAGCAGTTCTTC
NA,NA,TRBV7-2,TRBJ2-7,CASSFDPTTKDEQYF,TGTGCCAGCAGCTTCGACCCGACTACAAAAGACGAGCAGTACTTC
NA,NA,TRBV6-1,TRBJ2-7,CASSPRGGTGSGEQYF,TGTGCCAGCAGTCCCCGCGGGGGGACAGGGTCAGGCGAGCAGTACTTC
NA,NA,TRBV7-6,TRBJ2-5,CASSLGESTETQYF,TGTGCCAGCAGCTTAGGAGAGAGTACGGAGACCCAGTACTTC
NA,NA,TRBV5-1,TRBJ2-2,CASRPSMNTGELFF,TGCGCCAGCAGGCCATCAATGAACACCGGGGAGCTGTTTTTT
NA,few,TRBV7-4,TRBJ1-1,CASSLIGRPDGNTEAFF,TGTGCCAGCAGCTTAATAGGCAGGCCAGATGGGAACACTGAAGCTTTCTTT
NA,few,TRBV20-1,TRBJ2-7,CSAESGPEQYF,TGCAGTGCTGAATCAGGCCCCGAGCAGTACTTC
NA,few,TRBV6-1,TRBJ2-7,CASSETRVSEQYF,TGTGCCAGCAGTGAAACTCGTGTTTCCGAGCAGTACTTC
NA,few,TRBV27,TRBJ1-5,CASSLEGMGSQPQHF,TGTGCCAGCAGTTTGGAAGGGATGGGTAGCCAGCCCCAGCATTTT
TRBD2,NA,TRBV7-9,TRBJ2-2,CASSRQLAGATAGELFF,TGTGCCAGCAGTCGTCAACTAGCGGGGGCGACTGCCGGGGAGCTGTTTTTT
TRBD2,NA,TRBV12-3/TRBV12-4,TRBJ2-2,CASSFPSGMAGELFF,TGTGCCAGCAGTTTTCCTAGCGGGATGGCCGGGGAGCTGTTTTTT
NA,NA,TRBV4-3,TRBJ1-3,CASSQDHLGGQGNTIYF,TGCGCCAGCAGCCAAGATCATCTGGGGGGCCAGGGAAACACCATATATTTT
TRBD2,NA,TRBV6-5,TRBJ2-1,CASSYGPGTSGPNEQFF,TGTGCCAGCAGTTACGGACCTGGGACTAGCGGGCCCAATGAGCAGTTCTTC
NA,few,TRBV7-2,TRBJ2-7,CASSPRGLTVQQYF,TGTGCCAGCAGCCCCAGGGGACTCACGGTCCAGCAGTACTTC